This TCR beta chain came from a study of shared clonotypes between healthy human individuals. About the study: Three plates each covered CD4 naive and memory; CD8 naive two, CD8 memory one. The study's findings and limits: A few donors had 4% to 5% of their naive CD4 clonotypes in common.

It was CD45RO-negative cells, positively selected for CCR7, that made up naive CD8 cells, with terminally differentiated effector memory CD45RA+ cells excluded. A remark on this clone: Antigen unknown.

Original handling: Sequence data from immunoSEQ were junction-only and lacked quality scores; consequently, filtering differed. Sequencing was performed with immunoSEQ multiplex PCR; in TCRdb, only in-frame clones are kept and a portion is missing. V, J and clone size reflect that table, while D and trimming were determined from the DNA. The sample has over 2,000,000 clones, roughly 93% seen once. V lost 4 bases, J lost 6 bases, and 13 bases lay in between. Per germline, CDR1 MNHEY and CDR2 SVGAGI. The CDR3 runs 13 residues. The sequenced sample consisted of naive CD8+ T cells from PBMCs. The chain couples TRBV6-5 to TRBJ2-7; either TRBD1 or TRBD2 may supply D (6 bases each). The sequence came from a man aged 18 to 29 in good health. Some clones in this sample may be carry-over from other donors' samples. The DNA for the CDR3 is TGTGCCAGCAGTTCCAGGTGGGGGGCCGAGCAGTACTTC. It translates to CASSSRWGAEQYF.